Listed here are 12 T cell receptor beta chains from one sample, sequenced in a study of blood T cells in healthy people across ages. The authors ran a second PCR of roughly 6 to 11 cycles using a sample-barcoded 5' primer and a J-beta primer mix. MiXCR was run by TCRdb on the 5' RACE reads, yielding one entry per CDR3 protein. The sample contains about 600,000 distinct CDR3 sequences, more than 45% of which appear only once. What was sequenced was blood. All receptors derive from a man aged 80 or over in good health.

V usage is TRBV29-1 and J usage is TRBJ1-2; 7 positions agree with TRBD1. The germline CDR1 and CDR2 sequences are SQVTM and ANQGSEA. The CDR3 is 13 amino acids. The V gene end was trimmed by 1 base and the J gene end by 4 bases; junction bases not matched to a gene: 3. CDR3 in amino acids: CSVEAGTVYGYTF. CDR3 coding DNA: TGCAGCGTTGAAGCCGGGACAGTCTATGGCTACACCTTC.

This chain links TRBV4-2 with TRBJ1-1; possibly TRBD1 for D (5 bases). Germline assignment: CDR1 LGHNA and CDR2 YNFKEQ. This CDR3 is 14 amino acids long. V lost 0 bases and J 10 bases, leaving 15 bases between the germline ends. The CDR3 bases are TGTGCCAGCAGCCAAGAGGGGGAGGGGAGCGTAGCTTTCTTT. Translation gives CASSQEGEGSVAFF.

The chain is built from TRBV20-1 and TRBJ1-5; 11 nucleotides agree with TRBD1. Germline CDR1 and CDR2: DFQATT and SNEGSKA (reference sequence). The V gene end was trimmed by 4 bases and the J gene end by 3 bases; junction bases not matched to a gene: 8. The CDR3 consists of 16 residues. CDR3 nucleotide sequence: TGCAGTGCTATTAAAAGGACAGGGGGCTACAATCAGCCCCAGCATTTT. It is translated as CSAIKRTGGYNQPQHF.

This clonotype was seen more than once but under ten times. The V call is TRBV15, the J call TRBJ2-3, with D hard to call. The CDR3 length is 14 residues. Germline V gene data show CDR1 as LNHNV and CDR2 as YYDKDF (reference sequence). V dropped 1 base and J dropped 6 bases, with 11 bases sitting between them. CDR3 DNA sequence: TGTGCCACCAGCAGAGGAGAGTCTGGGGATACGCAGTATTTT. The encoded protein is CATSRGESGDTQYF. The whole variable domain, filled in from reference TRBV15 and TRBJ2-3, reads DAMVIQNPRYQVTQFGKPVTLSCSQTLNHNVMYWYQQKSSQAPKLLFHYYDKDFNNEADTPDNFQSRRPNTSFCFLDIRSPGLGDTAMYLCATSRGESGDTQYFGPGTRLTVL.

At least ten counts were recorded for this clonotype. V gene TRBV6-6 combines with J gene TRBJ2-7; a possible D gene is TRBD2 (7 bases). Trimming pared 6 bases from V and 3 bases from J, leaving 18 bases between. The CDR3 has 15 residues. Germline V lookup: CDR1 MNHNY, CDR2 SVGAGI (reference sequence). The CDR3 sequence is CASSLYGGGSYEQYF. The CDR3 nucleotides are TGTGCCAGCAGCCTTTACGGCGGGGGCAGCTACGAGCAGTACTTC.

The sample holds a few counts of this clonotype. In DNA, the CDR3 is TGCAGCGTTGCTGGCAGGGCGAACGGGGAGCTGTTTTTT. Translated: CSVAGRANGELFF. This chain joins TRBV29-1 and TRBJ2-2; weak D call: TRBD1 (5 bases). V dropped 4 bases and J dropped 7 bases, with 13 bases sitting between them. CDR1 and CDR2 from the germline V gene are SQVTM and ANQGSEA. The CDR3 sequence is 13 residues long.

This clonotype was observed at least ten times. This chain connects TRBV7-9 to TRBJ1-2, with D possibly TRBD1 on 6 matching bases. V gave up 5 bases and J gave up 1 base, with 8 bases separating them. Germline-derived CDR1 and CDR2 are SEHNR and FQNEAQ (reference sequence). The CDR3 runs to 13 residues. The CDR3 nucleotides read TGTGCCAGCAGCGCGGACAGTAACTATGGCTACACCTTC. Protein product: CASSADSNYGYTF.

The chain employs TRBV4-1 and TRBJ2-5; 8 nucleotides agree with TRBD2. Losses at the gene ends were 1 base for V and 11 bases for J; bases not matched to a gene: 15. In germline, CDR1 is MGHRA, CDR2 YSYEKL. The CDR3 runs to 16 residues. The CDR3 DNA reads TGCGCCAGCAGCCAAGCCCCCGGTAATAGCGGGGCACTGCAGTACTTC. Translated: CASSQAPGNSGALQYF.

The chain joins TRBV5-6 to TRBJ2-1; 8 positions agree with TRBD1. Per germline, CDR1 SGHDT and CDR2 YYEEEE. The CDR3 extends over 15 amino acids. With V trimmed by 2 bases and J by 3 bases, 4 bases remained unmatched. CDR3 bases: TGTGCCAGCAGCTTTCCGGGACAGGTCTACAATGAGCAGTTCTTC. Translation gives CASSFPGQVYNEQFF.

V and J are TRBV4-1 and TRBJ2-6; D is perhaps TRBD1 (5 bases). V shed 1 base and J shed 1 base, with 8 bases lying between them. CDR1 is MGHRA and CDR2 is YSYEKL in the germline V gene. CDR3 length: 16 amino acids. CDR3 bases: TGCGCCAGCAGCCAAGTCCAGGGTTCTGGGGCCAACGTCCTGACTTTC. Encoded protein: CASSQVQGSGANVLTF.

V usage is TRBV18 and J usage is TRBJ2-3, with 9 nucleotides matching TRBD2. Unmatched junction bases numbered 10, after V lost 3 bases and J lost 3 bases. The CDR3 length is 17 residues. Germline V lookup: CDR1 KGHSH, CDR2 LQKENI. The CDR3 here is CASSPRTRREGTDTQYF. The CDR3 nucleotides are TGTGCCAGCTCACCGAGGACTCGGCGGGAGGGTACAGATACGCAGTATTTT.

This chain connects TRBV21-1 to TRBJ1-1; TRBD1, the D gene given by the table, was not confirmed from the DNA. TRBV21-1 is noted as a pseudogene. The CDR3 runs 14 residues. The chain's CDR3 is CASKDRESDTEAFF. In DNA form, the CDR3 reads TGTGCCAGCAAGGACAGGGAATCAGACACTGAAGCTTTCTTT.